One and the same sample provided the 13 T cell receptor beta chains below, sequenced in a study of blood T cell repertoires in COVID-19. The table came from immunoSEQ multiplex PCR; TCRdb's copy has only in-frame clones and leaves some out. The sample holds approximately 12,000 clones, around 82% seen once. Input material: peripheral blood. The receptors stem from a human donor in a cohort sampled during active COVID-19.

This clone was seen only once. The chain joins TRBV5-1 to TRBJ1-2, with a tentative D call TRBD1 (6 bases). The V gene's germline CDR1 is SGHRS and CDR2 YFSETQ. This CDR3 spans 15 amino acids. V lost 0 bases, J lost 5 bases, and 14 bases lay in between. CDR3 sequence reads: CASSLGTGRKYGYTF. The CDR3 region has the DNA TGCGCCAGCAGCTTGGGAACAGGGCGCAAGTATGGCTACACCTTC.

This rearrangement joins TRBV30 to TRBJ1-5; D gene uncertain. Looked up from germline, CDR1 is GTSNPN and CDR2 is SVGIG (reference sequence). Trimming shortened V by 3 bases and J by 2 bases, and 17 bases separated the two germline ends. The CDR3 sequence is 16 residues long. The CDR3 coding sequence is TGTGCCTGGAGCGCCCAACTTCTTCTGGGCAATCAGCCCCAGCATTTT. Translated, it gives CAWSAQLLLGNQPQHF.

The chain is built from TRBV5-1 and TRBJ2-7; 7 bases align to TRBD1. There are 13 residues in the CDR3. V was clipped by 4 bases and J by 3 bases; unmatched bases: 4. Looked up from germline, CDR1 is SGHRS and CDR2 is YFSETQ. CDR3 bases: TGCGCCAGCAGCATGGACAGGCTCTACGAGCAGTACTTC. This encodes CASSMDRLYEQYF.

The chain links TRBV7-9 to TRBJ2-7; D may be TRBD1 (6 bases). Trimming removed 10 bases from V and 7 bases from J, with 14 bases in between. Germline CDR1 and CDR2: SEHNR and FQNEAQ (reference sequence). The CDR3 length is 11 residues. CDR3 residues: CATRLGTEQYF. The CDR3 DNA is TGTGCCACCCGACTGGGGACAGAGCAGTACTTC.

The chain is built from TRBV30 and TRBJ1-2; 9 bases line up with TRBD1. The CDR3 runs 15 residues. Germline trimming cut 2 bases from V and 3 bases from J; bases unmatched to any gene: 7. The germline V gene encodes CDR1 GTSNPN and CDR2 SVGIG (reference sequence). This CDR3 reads CAWSFGQGKDYGYTF. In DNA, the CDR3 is TGTGCCTGGAGTTTCGGACAGGGGAAGGACTATGGCTACACCTTC.

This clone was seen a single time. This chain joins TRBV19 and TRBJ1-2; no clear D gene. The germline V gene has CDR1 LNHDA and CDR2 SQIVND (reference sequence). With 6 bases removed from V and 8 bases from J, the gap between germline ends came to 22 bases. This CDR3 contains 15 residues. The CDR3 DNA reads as TGTGCCAGTAGCAAAACGTGGCCTTCAGCGGGGGGCTACACCTTC. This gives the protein CASSKTWPSAGGYTF. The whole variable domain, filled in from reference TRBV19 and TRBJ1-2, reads DGGITQSPKYLFRKEGQNVTLSCEQNLNHDAMYWYRQDPGQGLRLIYYSQIVNDFQKGDIAEGYSVSREKKESFPLTVTSAQKNPTAFYLCASSKTWPSAGGYTFGSGTRLTVV.

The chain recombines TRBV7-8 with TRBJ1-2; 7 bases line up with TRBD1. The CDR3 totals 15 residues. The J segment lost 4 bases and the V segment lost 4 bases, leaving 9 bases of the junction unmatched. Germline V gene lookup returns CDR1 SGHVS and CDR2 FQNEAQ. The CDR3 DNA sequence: TGTGCCAGCAGCTCACGACAGGGTTCGCCCTATGGCTACACCTTC. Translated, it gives CASSSRQGSPYGYTF.

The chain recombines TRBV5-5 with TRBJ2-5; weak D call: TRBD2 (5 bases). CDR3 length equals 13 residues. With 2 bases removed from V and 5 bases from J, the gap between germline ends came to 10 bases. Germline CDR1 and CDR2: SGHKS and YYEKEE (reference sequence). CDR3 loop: CASSFGVWETQYF. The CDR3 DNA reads TGTGCCAGCAGCTTCGGGGTTTGGGAGACCCAGTACTTC.

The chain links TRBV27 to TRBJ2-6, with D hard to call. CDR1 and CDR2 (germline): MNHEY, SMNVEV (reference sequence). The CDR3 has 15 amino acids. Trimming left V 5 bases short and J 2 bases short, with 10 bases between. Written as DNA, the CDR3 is TGTGCCAGCAGTCCATACAAGACTGGGGCCAACGTCCTGACTTTC. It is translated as CASSPYKTGANVLTF.

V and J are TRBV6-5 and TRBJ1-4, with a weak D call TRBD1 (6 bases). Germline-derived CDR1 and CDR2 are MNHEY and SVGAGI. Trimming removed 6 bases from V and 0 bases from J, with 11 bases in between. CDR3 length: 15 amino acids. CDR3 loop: CASRADSSTNEKLFF. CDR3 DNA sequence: TGTGCCAGCAGAGCGGACAGCTCAACTAATGAAAAACTGTTTTTT.

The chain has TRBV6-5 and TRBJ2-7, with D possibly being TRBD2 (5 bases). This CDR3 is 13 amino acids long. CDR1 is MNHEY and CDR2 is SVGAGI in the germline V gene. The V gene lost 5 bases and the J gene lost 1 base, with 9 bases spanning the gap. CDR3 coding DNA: TGTGCCAGCAGTCTAGCTAAGTCCTACGAGCAGTACTTC. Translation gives CASSLAKSYEQYF.

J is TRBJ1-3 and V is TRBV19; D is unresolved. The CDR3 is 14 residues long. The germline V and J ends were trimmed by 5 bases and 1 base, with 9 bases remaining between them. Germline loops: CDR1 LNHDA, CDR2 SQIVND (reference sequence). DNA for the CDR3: TGTGCCAGTAGTTTTAGTAGATCTGGAAACACCATATATTTT. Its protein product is CASSFSRSGNTIYF.

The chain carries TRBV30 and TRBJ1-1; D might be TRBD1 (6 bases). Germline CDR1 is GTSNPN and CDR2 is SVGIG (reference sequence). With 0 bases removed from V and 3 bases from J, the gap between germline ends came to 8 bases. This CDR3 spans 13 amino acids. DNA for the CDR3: TGTGCCTGGAGTGTAGGGGGGGACACTGAAGCTTTCTTT. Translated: CAWSVGGDTEAFF.